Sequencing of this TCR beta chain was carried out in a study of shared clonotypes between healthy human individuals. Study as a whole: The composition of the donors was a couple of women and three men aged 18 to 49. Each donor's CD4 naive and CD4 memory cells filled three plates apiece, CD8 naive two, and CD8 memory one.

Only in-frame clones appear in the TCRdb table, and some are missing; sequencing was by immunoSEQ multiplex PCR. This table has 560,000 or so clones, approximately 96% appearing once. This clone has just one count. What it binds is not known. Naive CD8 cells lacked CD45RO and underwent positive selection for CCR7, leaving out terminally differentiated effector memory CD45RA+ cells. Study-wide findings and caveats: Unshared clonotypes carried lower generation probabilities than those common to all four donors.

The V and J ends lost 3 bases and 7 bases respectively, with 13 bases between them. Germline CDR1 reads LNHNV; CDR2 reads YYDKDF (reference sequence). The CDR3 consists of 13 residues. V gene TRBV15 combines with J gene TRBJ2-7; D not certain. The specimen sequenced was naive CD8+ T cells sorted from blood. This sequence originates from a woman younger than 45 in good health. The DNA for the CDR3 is TGTGCCACCAGCAGCGTGGGGTTCGGGGAGCAGTACTTC. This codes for CATSSVGFGEQYF. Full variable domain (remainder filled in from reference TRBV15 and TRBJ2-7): DAMVIQNPRYQVTQFGKPVTLSCSQTLNHNVMYWYQQKSSQAPKLLFHYYDKDFNNEADTPDNFQSRRPNTSFCFLDIRSPGLGDTAMYLCATSSVGFGEQYFGPGTRLTVT.